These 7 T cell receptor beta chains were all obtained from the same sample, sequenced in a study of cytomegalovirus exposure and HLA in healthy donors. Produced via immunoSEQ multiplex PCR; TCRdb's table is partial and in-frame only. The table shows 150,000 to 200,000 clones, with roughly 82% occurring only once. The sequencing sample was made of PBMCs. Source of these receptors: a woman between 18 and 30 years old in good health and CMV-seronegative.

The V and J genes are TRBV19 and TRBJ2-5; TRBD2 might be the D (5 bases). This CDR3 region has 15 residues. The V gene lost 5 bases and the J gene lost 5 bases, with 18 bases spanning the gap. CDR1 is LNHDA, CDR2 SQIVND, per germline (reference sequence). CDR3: CASSQPKGVAETQYF. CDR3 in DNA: TGTGCCAGTAGTCAGCCGAAGGGAGTAGCTGAGACCCAGTACTTC.

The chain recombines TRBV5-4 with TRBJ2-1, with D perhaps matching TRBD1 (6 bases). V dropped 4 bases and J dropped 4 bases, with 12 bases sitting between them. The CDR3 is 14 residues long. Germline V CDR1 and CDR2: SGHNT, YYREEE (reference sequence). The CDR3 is CASSVTGPYNEQFF. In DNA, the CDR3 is TGTGCCAGCAGCGTGACAGGCCCGTACAATGAGCAGTTCTTC.

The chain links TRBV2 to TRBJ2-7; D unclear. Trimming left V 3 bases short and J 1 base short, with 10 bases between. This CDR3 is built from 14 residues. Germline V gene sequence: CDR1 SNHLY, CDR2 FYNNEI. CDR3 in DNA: TGTGCCAGCAGTGAGGCGTACGGGTCCTACGAGCAGTACTTC. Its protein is CASSEAYGSYEQYF.

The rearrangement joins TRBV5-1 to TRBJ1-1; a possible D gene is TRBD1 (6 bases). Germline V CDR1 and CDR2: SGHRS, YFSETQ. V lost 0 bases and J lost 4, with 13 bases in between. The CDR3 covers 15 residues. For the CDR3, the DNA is TGCGCCAGCAGCTTGGGGTTCAGGGGTCGCACTGAAGCTTTCTTT. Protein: CASSLGFRGRTEAFF.

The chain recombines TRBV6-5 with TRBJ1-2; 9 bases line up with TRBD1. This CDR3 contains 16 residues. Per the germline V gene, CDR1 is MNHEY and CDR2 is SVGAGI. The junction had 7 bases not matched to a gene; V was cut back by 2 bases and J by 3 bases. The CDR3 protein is CASSYLGTGRDYGYTF. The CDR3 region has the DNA TGTGCCAGCAGTTACCTTGGGACAGGGAGGGACTATGGCTACACCTTC.

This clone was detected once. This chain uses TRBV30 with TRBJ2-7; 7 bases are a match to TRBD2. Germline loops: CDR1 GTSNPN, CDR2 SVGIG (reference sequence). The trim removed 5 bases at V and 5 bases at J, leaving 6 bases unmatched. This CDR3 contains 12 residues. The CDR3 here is CAWGLERDEQYF. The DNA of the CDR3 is TGTGCCTGGGGACTAGAAAGGGACGAGCAGTACTTC.

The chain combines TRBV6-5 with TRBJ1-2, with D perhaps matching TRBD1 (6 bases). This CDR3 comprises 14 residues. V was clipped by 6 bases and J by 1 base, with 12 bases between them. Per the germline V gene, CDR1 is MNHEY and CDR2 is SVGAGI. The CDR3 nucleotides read TGTGCCAGCAGCCGGGACACCGATAACTATGGCTACACCTTC. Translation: CASSRDTDNYGYTF.